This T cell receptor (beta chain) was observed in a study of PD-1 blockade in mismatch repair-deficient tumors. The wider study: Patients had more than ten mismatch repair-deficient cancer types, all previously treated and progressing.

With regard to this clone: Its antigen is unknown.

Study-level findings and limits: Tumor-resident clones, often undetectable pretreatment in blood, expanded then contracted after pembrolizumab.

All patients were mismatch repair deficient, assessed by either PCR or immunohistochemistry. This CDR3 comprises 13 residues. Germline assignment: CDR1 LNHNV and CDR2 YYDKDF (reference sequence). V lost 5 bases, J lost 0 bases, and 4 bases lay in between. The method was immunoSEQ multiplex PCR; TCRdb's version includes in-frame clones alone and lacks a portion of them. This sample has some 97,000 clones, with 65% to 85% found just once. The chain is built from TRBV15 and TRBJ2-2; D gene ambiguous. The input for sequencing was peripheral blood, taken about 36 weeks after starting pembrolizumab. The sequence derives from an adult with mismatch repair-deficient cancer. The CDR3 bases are TGTGCCACCAGCTACGCGAACACCGGGGAGCTGTTTTTT. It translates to CATSYANTGELFF.